Below, 26 T cell receptor beta chains from the same sample are listed, as sequenced in a study of a mutant IDH1 vaccine in newly diagnosed glioma. Data came from immunoSEQ multiplex PCR; TCRdb stores just in-frame clones and leaves some out. The sample shows approximately 52,000 clones, 65% to 80% of them seen only once. Time point in this sample: baseline, week 1 (first vaccination visit). The treatment denotes: pre-vaccination baseline after standard-of-care therapy. The sample consisted of PBMCs, taken from a glioma patient treated with radiotherapy, temozolomide or both. Every receptor here comes from a woman in her thirties or forties with glioma.

The rearrangement uses TRBV30 and TRBJ2-4; the match to TRBD1 covers 8 bases. The CDR3 consists of 13 residues. Germline CDR1 is GTSNPN and CDR2 is SVGIG (reference sequence). V shed 3 bases, J shed 6 bases, and the junction held 4 bases outside the gene matches. The CDR3 region is CAWSRGPGNIQYF. The CDR3 DNA reads as TGTGCCTGGAGCAGGGGGCCAGGAAACATTCAGTACTTC.

This clone was detected a few times. J is TRBJ2-2 and V is TRBV5-1; D assignment may be TRBD1 or TRBD2 (5 bases each). V lost 4 bases and J 0 bases, leaving 10 bases between the germline ends. This CDR3 region has 15 residues. CDR1 and CDR2 (germline): SGHRS, YFSETQ. The CDR3 is CASSQGTANTGELFF. CDR3 bases: TGCGCCAGCAGCCAAGGGACCGCGAACACCGGGGAGCTGTTTTTT.

The rearrangement links TRBV6-1 to TRBJ1-5; no definite D call. Trimming removed 3 bases from V and 5 bases from J, with 23 bases in between. CDR1 and CDR2 (germline): MNHNS, SASEGT. This CDR3 comprises 18 residues. The CDR3 DNA reads as TGTGCCAGCAGTGATAGAGTGATAGGTGCGGGGAGTCATCAGCCCCAGCATTTT. Protein: CASSDRVIGAGSHQPQHF.

The V and J genes are TRBV7-2 and TRBJ1-1, with TRBD1 identical over 10 bases. There are 16 residues in the CDR3. Germline V gene data show CDR1 as SGHTA and CDR2 as FQGNSA. The V and J ends lost 0 bases and 6 bases, in that order; junction bases with no gene match: 7. The CDR3 sequence is CASSLAPRTGGAEAFF. The CDR3 coding sequence is TGTGCCAGCAGCTTAGCCCCCCGGACAGGGGGGGCTGAAGCTTTCTTT.

The chain uses TRBV11-3 and TRBJ2-7; the D is unclear. V was cut by 4 bases and J by 3 bases, with 10 bases left in between. Per germline, CDR1 SGHNT and CDR2 YENEEA. This CDR3 is 13 amino acids long. The CDR3 sequence is CASSSHSNYEQYF. CDR3 sequence (DNA): TGTGCCAGCAGCTCCCACTCAAACTACGAGCAGTACTTC.

The chain is built from TRBV11-3 and TRBJ1-1; D is unclear. This CDR3 contains 13 residues. V was shortened by 6 bases and J by 0 bases, with 8 bases between the two germline ends. Per the germline V gene, CDR1 is SGHNT and CDR2 is YENEEA. CDR3 nucleotide sequence: TGTGCCAGCAGTCGACGGATGAACACTGAAGCTTTCTTT. Amino acids: CASSRRMNTEAFF.

The gene calls are TRBV9 and TRBJ2-7; TRBD1 aligns across 9 bases. The CDR3 extends over 14 amino acids. Germline trimming cut 6 bases from V and 0 bases from J; bases unmatched to any gene: 4. CDR1 and CDR2 (germline): SGDLS, YYNGEE. The CDR3 is CASTRTGASYEQYF. The CDR3 DNA follows: TGTGCCAGCACCAGGACAGGGGCCTCCTACGAGCAGTACTTC.

This clone was recorded a few times. The chain links TRBV6-5 to TRBJ1-2, with D hard to call. Per germline, CDR1 MNHEY and CDR2 SVGAGI. The V gene lost 4 bases and the J gene lost 6 bases, with 18 bases spanning the gap. The CDR3 is 15 amino acids. The CDR3 is CASSSGGSLRDGYTF. CDR3 bases: TGTGCCAGCAGTTCTGGCGGGAGCCTGAGGGATGGCTACACCTTC.

This clone was detected only a few times. V usage is TRBV6-5 and J usage is TRBJ1-4; D unclear. Germline V gene sequence: CDR1 MNHEY, CDR2 SVGAGI. V was clipped by 6 bases and J by 6 bases, with 14 bases between them. The CDR3 spans 14 residues. The CDR3 sequence is CASSGSSTYEKLFF. DNA for the CDR3: TGTGCCAGCAGCGGCAGTTCGACCTATGAAAAACTGTTTTTT.

V gene TRBV27 combines with J gene TRBJ1-5; D not resolved. CDR1 MNHEY and CDR2 SMNVEV come from the germline V gene (reference sequence). V gave up 3 bases and J gave up 5 bases, with 5 bases separating them. The CDR3 is made up of 12 amino acids. In DNA form, the CDR3 reads TGTGCCAGCAGTTTCATGGATCAGCCCCAGCATTTT. This sequence encodes CASSFMDQPQHF.

The chain carries TRBV6-5 and TRBJ1-4; possible D gene TRBD1, 5 bases. The length of the CDR3 is 14 residues. Between the trimmed V and J ends, which lost 3 bases and 3 bases, there was a span of 8 bases. Per the germline V gene, CDR1 is MNHEY and CDR2 is SVGAGI. CDR3 coding DNA: TGTGCCAGCAGTTATTCGGGGGCTAATGAAAAACTGTTTTTT. This codes for CASSYSGANEKLFF.

CDR3 nucleotides: TGTGCCAGCAGCTCTTCCCCTGGGACAGGGACGTCTGAAGCTTTCTTT. Translation: CASSSSPGTGTSEAFF. The rearrangement joins TRBV7-9 to TRBJ1-1, with 9 nucleotides matching TRBD1. Germline CDR1 SEHNR, CDR2 FQNEAQ (reference sequence). The V gene end was trimmed by 4 bases and the J gene end by 6 bases; junction bases not matched to a gene: 12. The CDR3 runs 16 residues.

The chain is built from TRBV5-5 and TRBJ1-1; unclear D gene. Germline values: CDR1 SGHKS, CDR2 YYEKEE (reference sequence). The CDR3 runs 13 residues. Between the trimmed V and J ends, which lost 0 bases and 1 base, there was a span of 4 bases. Written as DNA, the CDR3 is TGTGCCAGCAGCTTGGGGCCGAACACTGAAGCTTTCTTT. Translating it yields CASSLGPNTEAFF.

In this sample, this clone is medium-sized. The rearrangement links TRBV29-1 to TRBJ1-1; D gene ambiguous. V was shortened by 4 bases and J by 6 bases, with 3 bases between the two germline ends. From germline, CDR1 is SQVTM and CDR2 ANQGSEA. The CDR3 length is 9 residues. The CDR3 DNA sequence: TGCAGCGTTGGACCTGAAGCTTTCTTT. Translating it yields CSVGPEAFF.

This sequence joins TRBV4-1 and TRBJ1-2; the D gene is possibly TRBD1 (6 bases). CDR1 MGHRA and CDR2 YSYEKL come from the germline V gene. Between the trimmed V and J ends, which lost 1 base and 5 bases, there was a span of 17 bases. This CDR3 region has 16 residues. The CDR3 sequence: CASSQVYSGTLYGYTF. The CDR3 DNA sequence: TGCGCCAGCAGCCAAGTCTACTCAGGGACACTTTATGGCTACACCTTC.

The chain has TRBV19 and TRBJ1-4; 7 positions agree with TRBD1. The CDR3 totals 17 residues. The V gene end was trimmed by 3 bases and the J gene end by 1 base; junction bases not matched to a gene: 8. CDR1 and CDR2 (germline): LNHDA, SQIVND (reference sequence). CDR3 sequence (DNA): TGTGCCAGTAGTATCCGACAGGGAGTCCGAACTAATGAAAAACTGTTTTTT. Translation gives CASSIRQGVRTNEKLFF. Full variable domain (rest looked up from reference TRBV19 and TRBJ1-4): DGGITQSPKYLFRKEGQNVTLSCEQNLNHDAMYWYRQDPGQGLRLIYYSQIVNDFQKGDIAEGYSVSREKKESFPLTVTSAQKNPTAFYLCASSIRQGVRTNEKLFFGSGTQLSVL.

The chain uses TRBV25-1 and TRBJ2-6, with 7 bases lining up with TRBD2. Germline V gene lookup returns CDR1 MGHDK and CDR2 SYGVNS. CDR3 length equals 17 residues. V lost 6 bases to trimming and J lost 2 bases; unmatched junction nucleotides: 10. Here the CDR3 reads CASRGWQGGAGANVLTF. The CDR3 coding sequence is TGTGCCAGCAGGGGTTGGCAGGGAGGGGCTGGGGCCAACGTCCTGACTTTC. The whole variable domain, filled in from reference TRBV25-1 and TRBJ2-6, reads EADIYQTPRYLVIGTGKKITLECSQTMGHDKMYWYQQDPGMELHLIHYSYGVNSTEKGDLSSESTVSRIRTEHFPLTLESARPSHTSQYLCASRGWQGGAGANVLTFGAGSRLTVL.

The V gene is TRBV14, the J gene TRBJ1-1; possible D gene TRBD1, 6 bases. Germline CDR1 and CDR2: SGHDN and FVKESK. The CDR3 runs 15 residues. Trimming left V 4 bases short and J 5 bases short, with 17 bases between. Here the CDR3 DNA reads TGTGCCAGCAGCCGAGACCCGCAGGGGAGGACTGAAGCTTTCTTT. This sequence encodes CASSRDPQGRTEAFF. The full variable domain, its missing parts supplied by reference TRBV14 and TRBJ1-1, is EAGVTQFPSHSVIEKGQTVTLRCDPISGHDNLYWYRRVMGKEIKFLLHFVKESKQDESGMPNNRFLAERTGGTYSTLKVQPAELEDSGVYFCASSRDPQGRTEAFFGQGTRLTVV.

DNA of the CDR3: TGTGCCAGCAGCGTAGAGGACAGATGGAGCACTGAAGCTTTCTTT. It codes for CASSVEDRWSTEAFF. The genes are TRBV9 and TRBJ1-1; a possible D gene is TRBD1 (6 bases). The length of the CDR3 is 15 residues. From germline, CDR1 is SGDLS and CDR2 YYNGEE. V lost 0 bases and J 4 bases, leaving 13 bases between the germline ends.

The chain is built from TRBV11-2 and TRBJ2-5, with TRBD2 matching 9 bases. Trimming took 1 base from V and 1 from J; bases not matched to a gene: 4. Germline CDR1 SGHAT, CDR2 FQNNGV. This CDR3 is 16 amino acids long. The CDR3 sequence: CASSLGGGGVQETQYF. CDR3 coding DNA: TGTGCCAGCAGCTTAGGGGGCGGGGGGGTCCAAGAGACCCAGTACTTC. Complete variable domain (other parts from reference TRBV11-2 and TRBJ2-5): EAGVAQSPRYKIIEKRQSVAFWCNPISGHATLYWYQQILGQGPKLLIQFQNNGVVDDSQLPKDRFSAERLKGVDSTLKIQPAKLEDSAVYLCASSLGGGGVQETQYFGPGTRLLVL.

The CDR3 region is CSVSPNSRGDTEAFF. CDR3 nucleotides: TGCAGCGTTTCCCCGAACTCCCGAGGGGACACTGAAGCTTTCTTT. The chain has TRBV29-1 and TRBJ1-1, with D possibly being TRBD1 (5 bases). The V gene's germline CDR1 is SQVTM and CDR2 ANQGSEA. This CDR3 comprises 15 residues. V shed 5 bases and J shed 3 bases, with 19 bases lying between them.

A few counts support this clone. The chain joins TRBV9 to TRBJ1-1; tentatively, D is TRBD1 (5 bases). CDR3 size: 14 residues. V lost 0 bases and J lost 0, with 6 bases in between. CDR1 and CDR2 from the germline V gene are SGDLS and YYNGEE. CDR3 loop: CASSVGQMNTEAFF. The DNA of the CDR3 is TGTGCCAGCAGCGTAGGACAGATGAACACTGAAGCTTTCTTT.

The chain employs TRBV2 and TRBJ1-1, with D possibly TRBD1 on 5 matching bases. Germline V gives CDR1 SNHLY, CDR2 FYNNEI. The germline V and J ends were trimmed by 7 bases and 5 bases, with 14 bases remaining between them. The CDR3 is 13 amino acids. CDR3 protein: CASMGPGGTEAFF. The CDR3 DNA reads TGTGCCAGCATGGGCCCCGGGGGGACTGAAGCTTTCTTT.

This chain uses TRBV5-1 with TRBJ1-1; D gene uncertain. V lost 1 base and J 0 bases, leaving 7 bases between the germline ends. Germline-derived CDR1 and CDR2 are SGHRS and YFSETQ. The CDR3 runs 14 residues. The CDR3 protein is CASSLSGLNTEAFF. The CDR3 nucleotides are TGCGCCAGCAGCTTGTCAGGATTGAACACTGAAGCTTTCTTT.

There are a few counts of this clone. The chain joins TRBV29-1 to TRBJ2-7; TRBD1 matches at 7 bases. Germline V gives CDR1 SQVTM, CDR2 ANQGSEA. Unmatched junction bases numbered 5, after V lost 7 bases and J lost 2 bases. This CDR3 has 12 residues. The CDR3 reads CSALTGPYEQYF. Here the CDR3 DNA reads TGCAGCGCTTTGACAGGGCCCTACGAGCAGTACTTC.

The rearrangement joins TRBV5-6 to TRBJ2-1; the D gene is possibly TRBD2 (7 bases). Looked up from germline, CDR1 is SGHDT and CDR2 is YYEEEE. Deletions cut 2 bases from V and 1 base from J, with 10 bases between. The CDR3 loop spans 15 amino acids. The CDR3 loop reads CASSFRGASYNEQFF. The DNA for the CDR3 is TGTGCCAGCAGCTTCCGGGGGGCATCCTACAATGAGCAGTTCTTC.